This T cell receptor beta chain originates from a study of T cell changes during pregnancy in multiple sclerosis. Germline values: CDR1 SGHVS, CDR2 FQNEAQ. The junction had 2 bases not matched to a gene; V was cut back by 4 bases and J by 0 bases. The CDR3 runs to 16 residues. Produced via immunoSEQ multiplex PCR; TCRdb's table is partial and in-frame only. The table has around 26,000 clones, 88% seen once. The J gene is TRBJ2-6, the V gene TRBV7-8, with TRBD1 matching over 8 bases. Sequenced here: CD4+ T cells from peripheral blood mononuclear cells, sampled in the first trimester of pregnancy. This receptor was identified in a female donor in good health, enrolled as a control in a pregnancy study. DNA for the CDR3: TGTGCCAGCAGCTCACAGGGGGTCTCTGGGGCCAACGTCCTGACTTTC. This sequence encodes CASSSQGVSGANVLTF.